This T cell receptor (beta chain) was recorded in a study of T cell responses to AZD1222 COVID-19 vaccine. Findings and caveats of the study: Repertoire sampling was restricted to post-peak T cell response timepoints. Females outnumbered males among donors, who were mostly white British; clonal diversity was possibly underestimated. Nearly half of the spike-specific TCRs reportedly recognize variant regions that carry no mutations. Spike-specific TCR breadth and depth were elevated following two AZD1222 doses.

Concerning this clone itself: The antigen remains undetermined.

The trim removed 5 bases at V and 2 bases at J, leaving 12 bases unmatched. This CDR3 contains 16 residues. CDR1 is MGHRA, CDR2 YSYEKL, per germline. The protocol was immunoSEQ multiplex PCR, while the TCRdb copy is restricted to in-frame clones and leaves out a portion. The profile shows roughly 100,000 clones, about 88% of them singletons. The sequence was collected from an adult who received the AZD1222 COVID-19 vaccine. J is TRBJ2-7 and V is TRBV4-1, with 7 bases that match TRBD2. The sample in question was peripheral blood, obtained 28 days after the second AZD1222 dose. CDR3 nucleotide sequence: TGCGCCAGCAGCTCTCTCTGGGCAGCGGGACCCTACGAGCAGTACTTC. This gives the protein CASSSLWAAGPYEQYF.